The rows below give T cell receptor beta chains drawn from one sample of a study of metastatic and nonmetastatic thyroid tumors. TCRdb re-called clones from the PCR reads using MiXCR. The table shows about 26,000 clones, with roughly 25% occurring only once. Sequences were obtained from blood. The source of these receptors is a female donor with papillary thyroid cancer or a benign thyroid nodule (not recorded which). Some clones in this sample may be carry-over from other donors' samples. The CDR3 runs from the conserved cysteine through the conserved F or W. A D gene is named only where the DNA matches it firmly. Not every row has a clone size; where given, it reads once, few, many or a size class.

TRBJ1-1	TRBV10-1	.	.	TGCGCCAGCAGTTCACGCGGCACTGAAGCTTTCTTT	CASSSRGTEAFF
TRBJ2-1	TRBV5-1	many	TRBD2	TGCGCCAGCAGCTCACCAGGGGGACTAGCGGGAGCCGGGGGGAATGAGCAGTTCTTC	CASSSPGGLAGAGGNEQFF
TRBJ2-3	TRBV18	once	.	TGTGCCAGCTCACCAATTGGCGGGCAGGGTGGAGGTACGCAGTATTTT	CASSPIGGQGGGTQYF
TRBJ1-5	TRBV11-3	many	.	TGTGCCAGCAGCTTAGTTGGAAACTATAGCAATCAGCCCCAGCATTTT	CASSLVGNYSNQPQHF
TRBJ2-5	TRBV2	.	TRBD1	TGTGCCAGCAGATCACAGGGGACGCCTCAGTACTTC	CASRSQGTPQYF
TRBJ1-1	TRBV18	many	.	TGTGCCAGCTCACCGGTCGGACTGCTGAACACTGAAGCTTTCTTT	CASSPVGLLNTEAFF
TRBJ2-3	TRBV7-2	.	TRBD2	TGTGCCAGCAGCTTAGGCGCTAGCGGGAGGGCAGAAGATACGCAGTATTTT	CASSLGASGRAEDTQYF
TRBJ2-3	TRBV11-1	.	.	TGTGCCAGCAGTTTATTATCGGGGCCGGTTATCACATATACGCAGTATTTT	CASSLLSGPVITYTQYF
TRBJ1-1	TRBV12-3/TRBV12-4	many	.	TGTGCCAGCAGCGAGGGGACTGAAGCTTTCTTT	CASSEGTEAFF
TRBJ1-3	TRBV9	many	.	TGTGCCAGCAGCGTAGATCACGGCCGCTCTGGAAACACCATATATTTT	CASSVDHGRSGNTIYF
TRBJ1-3	TRBV5-8	.	.	TGTGCCAGCACCGAACCAGGGACGTCTGGAAACACCATATATTTT	CASTEPGTSGNTIYF